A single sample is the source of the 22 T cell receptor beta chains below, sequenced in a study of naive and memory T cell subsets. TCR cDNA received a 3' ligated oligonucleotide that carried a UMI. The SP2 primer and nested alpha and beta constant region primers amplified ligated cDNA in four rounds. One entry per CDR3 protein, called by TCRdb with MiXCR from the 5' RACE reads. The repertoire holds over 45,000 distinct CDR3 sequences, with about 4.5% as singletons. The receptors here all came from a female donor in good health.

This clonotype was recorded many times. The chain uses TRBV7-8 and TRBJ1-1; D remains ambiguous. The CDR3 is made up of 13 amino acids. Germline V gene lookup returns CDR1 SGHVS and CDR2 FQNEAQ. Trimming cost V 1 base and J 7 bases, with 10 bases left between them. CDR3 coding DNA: TGTGCCAGCAGCTTAGGAGCCCGCATTGAAGCTTTCTTT. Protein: CASSLGARIEAFF.

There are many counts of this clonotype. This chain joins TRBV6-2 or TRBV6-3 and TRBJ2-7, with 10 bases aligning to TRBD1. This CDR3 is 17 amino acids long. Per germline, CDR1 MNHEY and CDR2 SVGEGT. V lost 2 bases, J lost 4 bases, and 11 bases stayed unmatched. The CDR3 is CASSYEVGTGAFYEQYF. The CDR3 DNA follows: TGTGCCAGCAGTTACGAGGTCGGGACAGGGGCCTTTTACGAGCAGTACTTC.

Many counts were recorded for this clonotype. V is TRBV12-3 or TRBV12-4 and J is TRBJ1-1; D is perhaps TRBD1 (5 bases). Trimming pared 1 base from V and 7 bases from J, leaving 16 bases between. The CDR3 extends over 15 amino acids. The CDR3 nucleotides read TGTGCCAGCAGTTTAGGGGGCGTGGGGGTTGATGAAGCTTTCTTT. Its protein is CASSLGGVGVDEAFF.

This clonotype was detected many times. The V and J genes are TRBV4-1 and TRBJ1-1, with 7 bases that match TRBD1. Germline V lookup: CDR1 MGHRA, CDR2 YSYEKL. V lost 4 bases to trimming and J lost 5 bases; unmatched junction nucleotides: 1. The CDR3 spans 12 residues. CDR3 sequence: CASSPQGTEAFF. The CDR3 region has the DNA TGCGCCAGCAGCCCACAGGGGACTGAAGCTTTCTTT.

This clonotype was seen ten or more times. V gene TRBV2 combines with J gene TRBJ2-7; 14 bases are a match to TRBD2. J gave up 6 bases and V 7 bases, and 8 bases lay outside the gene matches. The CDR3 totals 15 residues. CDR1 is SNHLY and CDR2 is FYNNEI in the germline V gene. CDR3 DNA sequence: TGTGCCAGCACGGGACTAGCGGGAGTTCCCTCCGAGCAGTACTTC. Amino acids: CASTGLAGVPSEQYF.

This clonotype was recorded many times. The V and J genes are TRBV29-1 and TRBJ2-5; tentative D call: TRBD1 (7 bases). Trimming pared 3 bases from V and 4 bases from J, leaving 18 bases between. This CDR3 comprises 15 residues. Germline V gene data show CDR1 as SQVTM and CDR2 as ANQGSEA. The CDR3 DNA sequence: TGCAGCGTTGACTTGACAGGGAGGTTCGGAGAGACCCAGTACTTC. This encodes CSVDLTGRFGETQYF.

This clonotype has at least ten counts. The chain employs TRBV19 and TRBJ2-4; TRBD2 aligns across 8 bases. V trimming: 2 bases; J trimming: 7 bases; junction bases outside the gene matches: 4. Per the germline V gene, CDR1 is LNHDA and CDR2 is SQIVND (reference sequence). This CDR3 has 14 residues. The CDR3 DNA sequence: TGTGCCAGTAGTATAAGCGGGGGAAGGAACATTCAGTACTTC. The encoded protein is CASSISGGRNIQYF.

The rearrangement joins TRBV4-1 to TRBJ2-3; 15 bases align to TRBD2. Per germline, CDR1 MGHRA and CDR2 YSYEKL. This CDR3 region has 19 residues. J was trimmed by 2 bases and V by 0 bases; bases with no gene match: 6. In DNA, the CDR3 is TGCGCCAGCAGCCAAGATTGGACTAGCGGGAGGGCCCCCACAGATACGCAGTATTTT. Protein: CASSQDWTSGRAPTDTQYF.

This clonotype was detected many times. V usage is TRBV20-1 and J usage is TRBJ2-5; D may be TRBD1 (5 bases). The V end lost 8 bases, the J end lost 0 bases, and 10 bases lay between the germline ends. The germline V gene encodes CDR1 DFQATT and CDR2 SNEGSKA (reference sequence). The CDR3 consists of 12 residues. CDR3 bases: TGCAGTAACCGCAGGGACCAAGAGACCCAGTACTTC. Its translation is CSNRRDQETQYF.

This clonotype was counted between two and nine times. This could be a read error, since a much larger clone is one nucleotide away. The CDR3 sequence: CASSPGPRKDEQYF. In nucleotides, the CDR3 is TGCGCCAGCAGCCCGGGACCCCGGAAGGACGAGCAGTACTTC. The chain links TRBV4-1 to TRBJ2-7; D assignment may be TRBD1 or TRBD2 (5 bases each). The length of the CDR3 is 14 residues. From germline, CDR1 is MGHRA and CDR2 YSYEKL. V lost 4 bases and J lost 5, with 15 bases in between.

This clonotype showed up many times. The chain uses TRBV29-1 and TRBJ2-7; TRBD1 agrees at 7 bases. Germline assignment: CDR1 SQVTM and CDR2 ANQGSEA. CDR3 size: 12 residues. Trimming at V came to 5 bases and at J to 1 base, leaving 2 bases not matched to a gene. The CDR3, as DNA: TGCAGCGTTCACAGGGGATCCTACGAGCAGTACTTC. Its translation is CSVHRGSYEQYF.

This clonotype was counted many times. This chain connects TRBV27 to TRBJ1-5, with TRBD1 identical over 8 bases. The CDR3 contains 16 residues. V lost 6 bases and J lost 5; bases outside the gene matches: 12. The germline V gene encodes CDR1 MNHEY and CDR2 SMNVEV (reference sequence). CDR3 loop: CASRRRGQGDDQPQHF. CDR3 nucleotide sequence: TGTGCCAGCAGGCGACGCGGACAGGGTGACGATCAGCCCCAGCATTTT.

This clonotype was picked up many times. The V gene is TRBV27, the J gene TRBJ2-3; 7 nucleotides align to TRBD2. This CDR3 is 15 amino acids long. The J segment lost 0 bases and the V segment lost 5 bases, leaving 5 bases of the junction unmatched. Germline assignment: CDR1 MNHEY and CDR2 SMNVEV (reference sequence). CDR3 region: CASSQRTRSTDTQYF. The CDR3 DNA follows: TGTGCCAGCAGTCAACGGACTAGGAGCACAGATACGCAGTATTTT.

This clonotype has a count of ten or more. The CDR3 sequence: CASSLLAGGKSGEQFF. As DNA, the CDR3 is TGTGCCAGCAGTTTACTAGCGGGAGGGAAGTCGGGTGAGCAGTTCTTC. The rearrangement joins TRBV27 to TRBJ2-1; 12 bases agree with TRBD2. V dropped 2 bases and J dropped 9; count of bases not matched to a gene: 8. There are 16 residues in the CDR3. The germline V gene has CDR1 MNHEY and CDR2 SMNVEV (reference sequence).

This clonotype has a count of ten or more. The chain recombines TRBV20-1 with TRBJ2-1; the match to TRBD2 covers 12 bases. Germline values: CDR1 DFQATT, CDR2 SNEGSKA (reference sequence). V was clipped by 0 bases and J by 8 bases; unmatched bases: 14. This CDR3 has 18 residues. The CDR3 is CSARDFVSRTSGIDEQFF. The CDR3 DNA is TGCAGTGCTAGAGATTTTGTTTCGCGGACTAGCGGGATCGATGAGCAGTTCTTC.

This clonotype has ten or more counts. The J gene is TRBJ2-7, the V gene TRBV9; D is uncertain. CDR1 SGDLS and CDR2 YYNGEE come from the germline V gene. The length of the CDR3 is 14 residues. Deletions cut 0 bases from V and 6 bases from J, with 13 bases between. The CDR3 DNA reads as TGTGCCAGCAGCGTAGATCCTGGGCTAAGCGAGCAGTACTTC. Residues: CASSVDPGLSEQYF.

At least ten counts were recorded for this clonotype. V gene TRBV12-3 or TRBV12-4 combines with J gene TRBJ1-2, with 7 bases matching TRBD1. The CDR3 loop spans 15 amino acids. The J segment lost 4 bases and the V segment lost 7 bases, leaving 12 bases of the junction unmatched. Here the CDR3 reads CASTLTGVLSYGYTF. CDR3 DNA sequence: TGTGCCAGCACCTTAACAGGGGTCCTTTCCTATGGCTACACCTTC.

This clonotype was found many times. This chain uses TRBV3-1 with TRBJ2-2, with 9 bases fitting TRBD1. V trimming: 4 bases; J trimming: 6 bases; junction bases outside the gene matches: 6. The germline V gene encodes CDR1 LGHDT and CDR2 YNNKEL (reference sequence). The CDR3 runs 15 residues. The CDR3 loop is CASSLRDRAAGELFF. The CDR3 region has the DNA TGTGCCAGCAGCCTGCGGGACAGGGCCGCCGGGGAGCTGTTTTTT.

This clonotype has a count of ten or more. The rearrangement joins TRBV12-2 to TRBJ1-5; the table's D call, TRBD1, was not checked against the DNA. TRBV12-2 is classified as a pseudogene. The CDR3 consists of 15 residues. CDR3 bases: TGTGCAAGTCGCTCCAGGACATCGAGCAATCAGCCCCAGCATTTT. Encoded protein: CASRSRTSSNQPQHF.

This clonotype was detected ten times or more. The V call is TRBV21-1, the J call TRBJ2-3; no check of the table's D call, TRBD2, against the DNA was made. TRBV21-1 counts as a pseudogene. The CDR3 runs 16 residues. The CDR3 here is CASSFSGPQVGDTQYF. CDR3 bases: TGTGCCAGCAGCTTCTCCGGGCCCCAGGTGGGCGATACGCAGTATTTT.

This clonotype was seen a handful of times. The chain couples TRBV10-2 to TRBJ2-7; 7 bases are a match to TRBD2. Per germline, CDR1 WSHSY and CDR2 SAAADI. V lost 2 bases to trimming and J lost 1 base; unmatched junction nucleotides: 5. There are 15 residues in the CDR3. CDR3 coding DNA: TGCGCCAGCAGTGAGGGGAGGGCCGGGTCCTACGAGCAGTACTTC. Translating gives CASSEGRAGSYEQYF.

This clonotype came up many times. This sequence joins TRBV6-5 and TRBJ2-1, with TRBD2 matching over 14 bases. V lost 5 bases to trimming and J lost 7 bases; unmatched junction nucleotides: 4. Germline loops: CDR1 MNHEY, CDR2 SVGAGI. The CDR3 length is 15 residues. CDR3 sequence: CASSRTSGRRNEQFF. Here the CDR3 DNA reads TGTGCCAGCAGTAGGACTAGCGGGAGGAGGAATGAGCAGTTCTTC.